Each of the 27 T cell receptor beta chains below was sequenced from the same sample in a study of Graves' ophthalmopathy and Graves' hyperthyroidism. The authors amplified TCR beta CDR3 regions, and they did so from RNA transcripts for repertoire sequencing. An opening RT-PCR round employed HTBI primers and preceded a second-round multiplex PCR. TCRdb re-called the multiplex PCR reads with MiXCR, one entry per CDR3 protein. The table lists roughly 1.1 million distinct CDR3 sequences, 35% to 40% of them singletons, with roughly 11% in the top ten. Sample: peripheral blood or thyroid tissue (not recorded which). The receptors stem from an adult man with Graves' hyperthyroidism.

The chain has TRBV29-1 and TRBJ1-6, with D unclear. Trimming stripped 8 bases from V and 7 bases from J, with 15 bases between. CDR3 length equals 13 residues. Germline V CDR1 and CDR2: SQVTM, ANQGSEA. The CDR3 spells CSQPDRYNSPLHF. As DNA, the CDR3 is TGCAGCCAACCGGACCGCTACAATTCACCCCTCCACTTT.

This clonotype occurred many times. V and J are TRBV19 and TRBJ2-7; the D gene is possibly TRBD1 (5 bases). The V end lost 7 bases, the J end lost 2 bases, and 15 bases lay between the germline ends. Looked up from germline, CDR1 is LNHDA and CDR2 is SQIVND (reference sequence). The CDR3 has 14 amino acids. In DNA, the CDR3 is TGTGCCAGTACTAGGGCAGGGTCGACCTACGAGCAGTACTTC. It codes for CASTRAGSTYEQYF.

There are many counts of this clonotype. The CDR3 sequence: CSAEDRVRLEAFF. CDR3 DNA: TGCAGTGCTGAGGACAGGGTTCGCCTTGAAGCTTTCTTT. The chain employs TRBV20-1 and TRBJ1-1; 8 nucleotides match TRBD1. The CDR3 consists of 13 residues. Germline V lookup: CDR1 DFQATT, CDR2 SNEGSKA (reference sequence). With 5 bases clipped from V and 7 bases from J, the junction kept 9 bases outside the gene matches.

The chain joins TRBV19 to TRBJ2-7; 11 positions agree with TRBD2. V lost 5 bases, J lost 3 bases, and 3 bases stayed unmatched. The V gene's germline CDR1 is LNHDA and CDR2 SQIVND (reference sequence). This CDR3 is 14 amino acids long. The DNA for the CDR3 is TGTGCCAGTAGTTTCACTAGCGGGGGCTACGAGCAGTACTTC. This codes for CASSFTSGGYEQYF.

The rearrangement uses TRBV7-2 and TRBJ1-2; perhaps TRBD1 as D (5 bases). Germline loops: CDR1 SGHTA, CDR2 FQGNSA. The CDR3 runs to 12 residues. The V end lost 8 bases, the J end lost 7 bases, and 14 bases lay between the germline ends. The CDR3 reads CASGAPMTGYTF. CDR3 DNA: TGTGCCAGCGGGGCCCCGATGACTGGCTACACCTTC.

V gene TRBV6-5 combines with J gene TRBJ1-5, with TRBD1 matching over 10 bases. Germline CDR1 MNHEY, CDR2 SVGAGI. The CDR3 sequence is 14 residues long. J lost 5 bases, V lost 6 bases, and 4 bases had no gene match. CDR3 in DNA: TGTGCCAGCAGAGAAGGGACAGGGGATCAGCCCCAGCATTTT. This codes for CASREGTGDQPQHF.

This clonotype was detected ten times or more. The chain employs TRBV10-3 and TRBJ2-5; possibly TRBD1 for D (6 bases). The length of the CDR3 is 13 residues. Germline V gene lookup returns CDR1 ENHRY and CDR2 SYGVKD. Trimming cost V 4 bases and J 1 base, with 7 bases left between them. The CDR3 protein is CAISGTAQETQYF. For the CDR3, the DNA is TGTGCCATCAGTGGGACAGCCCAAGAGACCCAGTACTTC.

This clonotype was observed many times. The chain employs TRBV12-3 or TRBV12-4 and TRBJ1-2; D unclear. The CDR3 runs to 10 residues. Deletions cut 5 bases from V and 8 bases from J, with 6 bases between. CDR3 in amino acids: CASSRIGYTF. DNA of the CDR3: TGTGCCAGCAGTAGGATCGGCTACACCTTC.

This clonotype was seen just once. The junction does not match germline at one end; this may be a read error. V and J are TRBV7-7 and TRBJ2-2; D may be TRBD1 or TRBD2 (5 bases each). The CDR3 loop spans 15 amino acids. Germline V gives CDR1 SSHAT, CDR2 FNYEAQ (reference sequence). The CDR3 nucleotides are TGTGCTAGCAGCCGTAGGGACGGATCCACCGGGGAGCTGTTTTTT. It translates to CASSRRDGSTGELFF. Variable domain in full (rest from reference TRBV7-7 and TRBJ2-2): GAGVSQSPRYKVTKRGQDVTLRCDPISSHATLYWYQQALGQGPEFLTYFNYEAQPDKSGLPSDRFSAERPEGSISTLTIQRTEQRDSAMYRCASSRRDGSTGELFFGEGSRLTVL.

V gene TRBV5-1 combines with J gene TRBJ1-2; a weak D match, TRBD1 (5 bases). With 0 bases removed from V and 3 bases from J, the gap between germline ends came to 9 bases. Germline loops: CDR1 SGHRS, CDR2 YFSETQ. CDR3 size: 14 residues. The CDR3 is CASSLVQGYYGYTF. In DNA, the CDR3 is TGCGCCAGCAGCTTGGTCCAGGGTTACTATGGCTACACCTTC.

V usage is TRBV7-9 and J usage is TRBJ2-7, with no clear D. The CDR3 extends over 13 amino acids. Germline CDR1 is SEHNR and CDR2 is FQNEAQ (reference sequence). With 6 bases removed from V and 4 bases from J, the gap between germline ends came to 13 bases. The CDR3 nucleotides are TGTGCCAGCAGTTTACTGGGGAATTACGAGCAGTACTTC. Its translation: CASSLLGNYEQYF.

This clonotype was counted ten times or more. The chain has TRBV7-2 and TRBJ2-7, with 11 bases aligning to TRBD2. CDR3 length: 16 residues. Per germline, CDR1 SGHTA and CDR2 FQGNSA. V trimming: 1 base; J trimming: 7 bases; junction bases outside the gene matches: 9. This CDR3 reads CASSLELAGASKEQYF. The CDR3 nucleotides are TGTGCCAGCAGCTTAGAACTAGCGGGAGCGAGTAAAGAGCAGTACTTC. The full variable domain, in which reference TRBV7-2 and TRBJ2-7 provide the parts outside the CDR3, is GAGVSQSPSNKVTEKGKDVELRCDPISGHTALYWYRQSLGQGLEFLIYFQGNSAPDKSGLPSDRFSAERTGGSVSTLTIQRTQQEDSAVYLCASSLELAGASKEQYFGPGTRLTVT.

Concerning this clonotype itself: A much bigger clone sits one base away, suggesting this may be a read error. This chain joins TRBV19 and TRBJ2-6, with 8 bases fitting TRBD2. From germline, CDR1 is LNHDA and CDR2 SQIVND (reference sequence). This CDR3 is built from 18 residues. CDR3: CASSIRAGEASGVNVLTF. The DNA of the CDR3 is TGTGCCAGTAGTATAAGAGCGGGGGAAGCCTCTGGGGTCAACGTCCTGACTTTC.

This clonotype was seen repeatedly, ten times or more. The J gene is TRBJ1-2, the V gene TRBV2; no definite D call. Germline V CDR1 and CDR2: SNHLY, FYNNEI. The CDR3 length is 13 residues. V shed 5 bases and J shed 4 bases, with 11 bases lying between them. CDR3 nucleotides: TGTGCCAGCAGTCCCATGCCAAGCTATGGCTACACCTTC. This gives the protein CASSPMPSYGYTF. Supplemented by reference TRBV2 and TRBJ1-2, the full variable domain reads EPEVTQTPSHQVTQMGQEVILRCVPISNHLYFYWYRQILGQKVEFLVSFYNNEISEKSEIFDDQFSVERPDGSNFTLKIRSTKLEDSAMYFCASSPMPSYGYTFGSGTRLTVV.

This chain uses TRBV15 with TRBJ1-6; perhaps TRBD1 as D (5 bases). The germline gives CDR1 LNHNV, CDR2 YYDKDF (reference sequence). The V end was cut by 5 bases, the J end by 9 bases, with 14 bases between. The CDR3 length is 14 residues. CDR3 DNA sequence: TGTGCCACCAGCCAAGATCCGGGGCGTTCACCCCTCCACTTT. Amino acids: CATSQDPGRSPLHF.

Worth noting for this clonotype: This CDR3 is missing its conserved last phenylalanine or tryptophan, likely due to a read error. The DNA is omitted, as the CDR3 cannot be located on it reliably, and the CDR3 follows TCRdb's listing. The chain combines TRBV11-2 with TRBJ2-7. CDR1 and CDR2 from the germline V gene are SGHAT and FQNNGV. Both ends counted, the CDR3 spans 8 residues. The CDR3: CASSLVVL.

This clonotype was counted a few times. The chain employs TRBV7-9 and TRBJ2-7, with TRBD1 matching 10 bases. The CDR3 is 16 amino acids. CDR1 is SEHNR and CDR2 is FQNEAQ in the germline V gene (reference sequence). J lost 5 bases, V lost 2 bases, and 9 bases had no gene match. The CDR3 coding sequence is TGTGCCAGCAGCTTAAAAATTCGCGGGACAGGGGACGAGCAGTACTTC. Amino acids: CASSLKIRGTGDEQYF.

This clonotype was detected only once. The chain is built from TRBV7-3 and TRBJ2-1; 12 bases agree with TRBD2. J gave up 4 bases and V 5 bases, and 12 bases lay outside the gene matches. The CDR3 is 18 amino acids. Germline V CDR1 and CDR2: SGHTA, FQGTGA. In nucleotides, the CDR3 is TGTGCCAGCAGCCGGCGGACTAGCGGGGAGTTCGAGTACAATGAGCAGTTCTTC. Protein product: CASSRRTSGEFEYNEQFF.

The chain carries TRBV6-5 and TRBJ2-7, with D unclear. The germline V gene has CDR1 MNHEY and CDR2 SVGAGI. V gave up 4 bases and J gave up 0 bases, with 7 bases separating them. The CDR3 is 13 amino acids. The CDR3 bases are TGTGCCAGCAGTTGTTGTGGCTCCTACGAGCAGTACTTC. Protein sequence: CASSCCGSYEQYF.

The chain recombines TRBV29-1 with TRBJ2-7, with 9 bases fitting TRBD1. The CDR3 covers 16 residues. CDR1 is SQVTM and CDR2 is ANQGSEA in the germline V gene. V lost 4 bases and J lost 4; bases outside the gene matches: 14. The CDR3 DNA reads as TGCAGCGTTGGGACAGGGGCACAACTTACTCAATACGAGCAGTACTTC. Translating it yields CSVGTGAQLTQYEQYF.

The rearrangement joins TRBV6-5 to TRBJ2-5; possible D gene TRBD2, 6 bases. The ends were cut back, 10 bases at V and 4 bases at J, with 16 bases in the middle. The CDR3 is made up of 13 amino acids. Germline V CDR1 and CDR2: MNHEY, SVGAGI. The CDR3 reads CATIEGLGETQYF. CDR3 DNA: TGTGCCACTATAGAGGGACTGGGAGAGACCCAGTACTTC.

This clonotype has ten or more counts. J is TRBJ2-7 and V is TRBV20-1; a weak D match, TRBD2 (5 bases). This CDR3 spans 14 amino acids. Trimming stripped 1 base from V and 0 bases from J, with 10 bases between. Germline CDR1 and CDR2: DFQATT and SNEGSKA (reference sequence). The CDR3 here is CSARGGRSSYEQYF. The CDR3 DNA is TGCAGTGCTAGAGGCGGGCGGAGCTCCTACGAGCAGTACTTC.

This chain connects TRBV15 to TRBJ1-2; D call uncertain. This CDR3 comprises 13 residues. Germline values: CDR1 LNHNV, CDR2 YYDKDF (reference sequence). The V end lost 4 bases, the J end lost 8 bases, and 14 bases lay between the germline ends. Here the CDR3 reads CATSTGDLGGYTF. The CDR3 nucleotides are TGTGCCACCAGCACCGGTGACTTAGGGGGCTACACCTTC.

This clonotype has more than one count but fewer than ten. CDR3 sequence: CASSFPGQGNEQYF. Here the CDR3 DNA reads TGTGCCAGCAGCTTCCCGGGACAGGGGAACGAGCAGTACTTC. The V gene is TRBV5-4, the J gene TRBJ2-7, with TRBD1 identical over 10 bases. The CDR3 has 14 residues. Germline CDR1 is SGHNT and CDR2 is YYREEE (reference sequence). Trimming took 2 bases from V and 5 from J; bases not matched to a gene: 4.

This clonotype was observed a handful of times. The genes are TRBV2 and TRBJ2-7, with 7 positions matching TRBD1. Germline V gene sequence: CDR1 SNHLY, CDR2 FYNNEI. V lost 8 bases and J lost 3; bases outside the gene matches: 10. The length of the CDR3 is 14 residues. The CDR3 here is CASSSQQGFYEQYF. CDR3 bases: TGTGCCAGCTCATCGCAACAGGGGTTCTACGAGCAGTACTTC.

The chain carries TRBV6-5 and TRBJ1-5; D unresolved. Germline V CDR1 and CDR2: MNHEY, SVGAGI. V lost 0 bases and J lost 2, with 8 bases in between. CDR3 length: 15 residues. The DNA for the CDR3 is TGTGCCAGCAGTTACTCCTCCAGCCGCAATCAGCCCCAGCATTTT. Residues: CASSYSSSRNQPQHF.

This clonotype has at least ten counts. The CDR3 DNA follows: TGTGCCAGCAGCCCCCCCGCAGGAAACTATGGCTACACCTTC. Translation: CASSPPAGNYGYTF. The chain recombines TRBV14 with TRBJ1-2; D is unresolved. With 4 bases removed from V and 2 bases from J, the gap between germline ends came to 11 bases. Germline assignment: CDR1 SGHDN and CDR2 FVKESK. CDR3 size: 14 residues.